Below, 28 T cell receptor beta chains from the same sample are listed, as sequenced in a study of cytomegalovirus exposure and HLA in healthy donors. Amplification used 60 Vbeta primers and 13 Jbeta primers. The repertoire was sequenced with immunoSEQ multiplex PCR; TCRdb's copy has only in-frame clones and lacks some. The profile shows under 110,000 clones, roughly 71% of them singletons. Sequencing was carried out using PBMCs. All receptors derive from a male donor in good health and CMV-seropositive.

The chain has TRBV7-3 and TRBJ2-2; no definite D call. From germline, CDR1 is SGHTA and CDR2 FQGTGA. This CDR3 has 16 residues. The V and J ends lost 5 bases and 1 base respectively, with 14 bases between them. The CDR3 DNA follows: TGTGCCAGCAGCCGGTCGGCAGGCCTGAACACCGGGGAGCTGTTTTTT. Translated: CASSRSAGLNTGELFF.

The rearrangement joins TRBV5-1 to TRBJ2-7; the match to TRBD1 covers 7 bases. The CDR3 runs to 14 residues. Germline assignment: CDR1 SGHRS and CDR2 YFSETQ. V shed 4 bases, J shed 3 bases, and the junction held 7 bases outside the gene matches. DNA for the CDR3: TGCGCCAGCAGCCCATCACGGGACAGCTACGAGCAGTACTTC. Amino acid sequence: CASSPSRDSYEQYF.

This chain links TRBV7-2 with TRBJ2-2; the D is unclear. The CDR3 contains 16 residues. V gave up 1 base and J gave up 0 bases, with 9 bases separating them. Germline V gene lookup returns CDR1 SGHTA and CDR2 FQGNSA. CDR3 protein: CASSLEGGSNTGELFF. CDR3 bases: TGTGCCAGCAGCTTAGAAGGCGGATCGAACACCGGGGAGCTGTTTTTT.

The V gene is TRBV7-9, the J gene TRBJ1-1; the D gene is possibly TRBD1 (5 bases). CDR1 is SEHNR, CDR2 FQNEAQ, per germline (reference sequence). This CDR3 spans 16 amino acids. The V and J ends lost 2 bases and 6 bases respectively, with 19 bases between them. This chain's CDR3 is CASSLLTGGSGAEAFF. CDR3 coding DNA: TGTGCCAGCAGCTTACTTACAGGTGGGTCGGGGGCTGAAGCTTTCTTT.

This clone was picked up a small number of times. The genes are TRBV19 and TRBJ2-7; 7 bases line up with TRBD1. The CDR3 covers 12 residues. V shed 4 bases and J 3 bases; nucleotides not matched to a gene: 0. Germline CDR1 and CDR2: LNHDA and SQIVND (reference sequence). CDR3 sequence reads: CASSTGGYEQYF. CDR3 nucleotides: TGTGCCAGTAGTACAGGGGGCTACGAGCAGTACTTC.

The chain has TRBV9 and TRBJ2-1, with 9 bases lining up with TRBD1. The CDR3 loop spans 15 amino acids. Germline V gives CDR1 SGDLS, CDR2 YYNGEE. The V gene end was trimmed by 1 base and the J gene end by 3 bases; junction bases not matched to a gene: 2. CDR3 coding DNA: TGTGCCAGCAGCGTACGGGGACAGGGCTACAATGAGCAGTTCTTC. Protein sequence: CASSVRGQGYNEQFF.

This rearrangement joins TRBV7-9 to TRBJ1-3; 7 bases map to TRBD1. This CDR3 has 13 residues. Trimming cost V 5 bases and J 9 bases; bases outside gene matches: 7. CDR1 SEHNR and CDR2 FQNEAQ come from the germline V gene (reference sequence). The CDR3 region has the DNA TGTGCCAGCAGCCCCACAGGGGTGGGCACCATATATTTT. This translates into CASSPTGVGTIYF.

The chain joins TRBV28 to TRBJ1-2, with TRBD1 matching 8 bases. The V segment lost 7 bases and the J segment 4 bases; nucleotides outside the gene matches: 17. This CDR3 has 17 amino acids. Germline V gene lookup returns CDR1 MDHEN and CDR2 SYDVKM. The CDR3 loop reads CASTTELDRGAFYGYTF. The CDR3 coding sequence is TGTGCCAGCACCACAGAGCTCGACAGGGGCGCGTTCTATGGCTACACCTTC.

This chain connects TRBV14 to TRBJ1-3, with no clear D. V gave up 5 bases and J gave up 0 bases, with 8 bases separating them. Germline loops: CDR1 SGHDN, CDR2 FVKESK. The CDR3 consists of 14 residues. CDR3 in DNA: TGTGCCAGCAGCAAACAGATCTCTGGAAACACCATATATTTT. It codes for CASSKQISGNTIYF. The variable domain in full, with the rest retrieved from reference TRBV14 and TRBJ1-3, is EAGVTQFPSHSVIEKGQTVTLRCDPISGHDNLYWYRRVMGKEIKFLLHFVKESKQDESGMPNNRFLAERTGGTYSTLKVQPAELEDSGVYFCASSKQISGNTIYFGEGSWLTVV.

The CDR3, as DNA: TGCGCCAGCAGCCTAACAGGGAACCCCTTGCTTGGTGGCTACACCTTC. This gives the protein CASSLTGNPLLGGYTF. The rearrangement links TRBV5-1 to TRBJ1-2, with TRBD1 as a possible D gene (6 bases). Per germline, CDR1 SGHRS and CDR2 YFSETQ. V gave up 4 bases and J gave up 7 bases, with 23 bases separating them. The CDR3 is 16 residues long.

This CDR3 reads CASTVYLRQGHNQPQHF. DNA of the CDR3: TGTGCCAGCACGGTGTATCTGCGACAGGGACACAATCAGCCCCAGCATTTT. The V gene is TRBV2, the J gene TRBJ1-5, with TRBD1 matching over 7 bases. V was clipped by 7 bases and J by 3 bases; unmatched bases: 15. The germline CDR1 and CDR2 sequences are SNHLY and FYNNEI. The CDR3 consists of 17 residues.

The chain carries TRBV7-9 and TRBJ2-1; the match to TRBD1 covers 8 bases. The ends lost 5 bases at V and 9 bases at J; junction bases unmatched: 3. The CDR3 loop spans 12 amino acids. CDR1 SEHNR and CDR2 FQNEAQ come from the germline V gene (reference sequence). The CDR3 is CASSATGGEQFF. The CDR3 DNA sequence: TGTGCCAGCAGCGCTACAGGGGGTGAGCAGTTCTTC.

The chain recombines TRBV6-1 with TRBJ1-1; D is ambiguous. Trimming cost V 5 bases and J 1 base, with 14 bases left between them. The CDR3 extends over 15 amino acids. Germline loops: CDR1 MNHNS, CDR2 SASEGT. CDR3 sequence: CASSSDRSRNTEAFF. CDR3 bases: TGTGCCAGCAGTTCCGATCGTAGTAGGAACACTGAAGCTTTCTTT.

The chain has TRBV19 and TRBJ1-4; 9 bases agree with TRBD1. Trimming cost V 4 bases and J 8 bases; bases outside gene matches: 14. The CDR3 loop spans 17 amino acids. CDR1 is LNHDA and CDR2 is SQIVND in the germline V gene (reference sequence). As DNA, the CDR3 is TGTGCCAGTAGTACCCCGGGACAGGGAGATGGAAAAGAAAAACTGTTTTTT. The encoded protein is CASSTPGQGDGKEKLFF.

CDR3: CASSLGTSGNNEQFF. In nucleotides, the CDR3 is TGTGCCAGCTCACTCGGGACTAGCGGGAACAATGAGCAGTTCTTC. The chain couples TRBV18 to TRBJ2-1; 13 nucleotides line up with TRBD2. With 4 bases clipped from V and 5 bases from J, the junction kept 2 bases outside the gene matches. This CDR3 spans 15 amino acids. Germline CDR1 and CDR2: KGHSH and LQKENI.

This chain links TRBV10-1 with TRBJ1-1; a possible D gene is TRBD1 (5 bases). Trimming took 0 bases from V and 4 from J, leaving 12 bases between them. This CDR3 is built from 15 residues. The germline V gene has CDR1 WNHNN and CDR2 SYGVQD (reference sequence). The CDR3 coding sequence is TGCGCCAGCAGTGAGTCGGGAGGGACGGGCACTGAAGCTTTCTTT. This encodes CASSESGGTGTEAFF.

The gene calls are TRBV4-2 and TRBJ2-2; TRBD2 might be the D (5 bases). V was trimmed by 8 bases and J by 4 bases, leaving 17 bases between them. The CDR3 is made up of 15 amino acids. CDR1 and CDR2 from the germline V gene are LGHNA and YNFKEQ. DNA for the CDR3: TGTGCCAGCCGAAACCCCGGGATCTCCACCGGGGAGCTGTTTTTT. This sequence encodes CASRNPGISTGELFF.

The V and J genes are TRBV9 and TRBJ1-2; a weak D match, TRBD1 (5 bases). This CDR3 has 13 residues. V lost 2 bases to trimming and J lost 2 bases, with 7 bases between them. The germline gives CDR1 SGDLS, CDR2 YYNGEE. The CDR3 DNA sequence: TGTGCCAGCAGCGTTAACAGGAACTATGGCTACACCTTC. This codes for CASSVNRNYGYTF.

This chain joins TRBV28 and TRBJ2-7; 13 bases line up with TRBD2. Trimming at V came to 6 bases and at J to 6 bases, leaving 8 bases not matched to a gene. Germline lookup yields CDR1 MDHEN and CDR2 SYDVKM. The CDR3 spans 15 residues. CDR3 loop: CASSGLAGVAGEQYF. In DNA, the CDR3 is TGTGCCAGCAGCGGACTAGCGGGAGTGGCGGGCGAGCAGTACTTC.

This chain's CDR3 is CASSDAGTGHYEQYF. CDR3 in DNA: TGTGCCAGCAGTGACGCCGGGACAGGTCACTACGAGCAGTACTTC. The V gene is TRBV6-1, the J gene TRBJ2-7; 8 bases line up with TRBD1. Germline V CDR1 and CDR2: MNHNS, SASEGT. This CDR3 comprises 15 residues. V shed 3 bases and J 3 bases; nucleotides not matched to a gene: 7.

The chain carries TRBV4-1 and TRBJ1-1; D is ambiguous. Per the germline V gene, CDR1 is MGHRA and CDR2 is YSYEKL. The CDR3 length is 16 residues. The V gene lost 0 bases and the J gene lost 6 bases, with 17 bases spanning the gap. The CDR3 bases are TGCGCCAGCAGCCAAGACGGGAACGGTGCAGATCCTGAAGCTTTCTTT. This codes for CASSQDGNGADPEAFF.

J is TRBJ1-5 and V is TRBV7-9; 7 nucleotides line up with TRBD1. There are 13 residues in the CDR3. Germline trimming cut 6 bases from V and 8 bases from J; bases unmatched to any gene: 7. Germline lookup yields CDR1 SEHNR and CDR2 FQNEAQ (reference sequence). The CDR3 region has the DNA TGTGCCAGCAGAGCCGGGACAGTGGAGCCCCAGCATTTT. It translates to CASRAGTVEPQHF.

The rearrangement uses TRBV5-1 and TRBJ2-7; 7 bases map to TRBD1. CDR3 length: 15 amino acids. Germline assignment: CDR1 SGHRS and CDR2 YFSETQ. The V gene end was trimmed by 4 bases and the J gene end by 3 bases; junction bases not matched to a gene: 10. The CDR3 DNA follows: TGCGCCAGCAGCGTCGACGGGACAGATTTCTACGAGCAGTACTTC. Amino acids: CASSVDGTDFYEQYF.

The chain recombines TRBV10-3 with TRBJ2-7, with 7 bases matching TRBD2. The V and J ends lost 4 bases and 3 bases, in that order; junction bases with no gene match: 6. The CDR3 sequence is 14 residues long. Per germline, CDR1 ENHRY and CDR2 SYGVKD. CDR3 in amino acids: CAISALATIYEQYF. The CDR3 coding sequence is TGTGCCATCAGTGCACTAGCGACTATCTACGAGCAGTACTTC.

The genes are TRBV27 and TRBJ2-7, with TRBD1 matching 10 bases. V gave up 2 bases and J gave up 6 bases; unmatched junction bases: 4. The CDR3 has 14 amino acids. The germline CDR1 and CDR2 sequences are MNHEY and SMNVEV (reference sequence). The CDR3 spells CASSLGGQGFEQYF. In DNA form, the CDR3 reads TGTGCCAGCAGTTTAGGGGGACAGGGGTTCGAGCAGTACTTC.

V usage is TRBV7-2 and J usage is TRBJ2-7; 8 bases agree with TRBD1. Germline V gives CDR1 SGHTA, CDR2 FQGNSA. The CDR3 has 15 residues. Trimming cost V 0 bases and J 7 bases; bases outside gene matches: 8. The CDR3 DNA reads as TGTGCCAGCAGCTTAGCTCTGCAGGGGGCGGGAGAGCAGTACTTC. As protein: CASSLALQGAGEQYF.

In its sample, this clone was seen a few times. This chain links TRBV19 with TRBJ2-1; 7 bases are a match to TRBD2. The V gene's germline CDR1 is LNHDA and CDR2 SQIVND (reference sequence). Losses at the gene ends were 4 bases for V and 4 bases for J; bases not matched to a gene: 7. This CDR3 has 15 amino acids. The CDR3, as DNA: TGTGCCAGTAGTAACCCCAGCGGGAAATACAATGAGCAGTTCTTC. Encoded protein: CASSNPSGKYNEQFF.

As for this clone: An end of the junction does not agree with germline; a read error may underlie this. Other DNA sequences of this sample code for an identical CDR3. The CDR3 DNA sequence: TGCGCCACCAGCAGAGATGCAGGACTAGCGGGAGAGTACGAGCAGTACTTC. This sequence encodes CATSRDAGLAGEYEQYF. This sequence joins TRBV15 and TRBJ2-7; 13 bases map to TRBD2. This CDR3 comprises 17 residues. From germline, CDR1 is LNHNV and CDR2 YYDKDF (reference sequence).